The clone carrying this T cell receptor beta chain is judged medium-sized. The time point was: cycle 4 day 1 (C4D1), after about 6 weeks of nivolumab. Every one of the patients relapsed after autologous stem cell transplantation (brentuximab vedotin exposure was variable). The CDR3 contains 15 residues. The V and J ends lost 4 bases and 2 bases respectively, with 15 bases between them. CDR1 and CDR2 from the germline V gene are SEHNR and FQNEAQ (reference sequence). Profiling relied on immunoSEQ multiplex PCR, and the TCRdb table lists in-frame clones only, not all of them. The profile shows about 23,000 clones, 85% to 90% of them singletons. The record originates from a study of PD-1 blockade in classical Hodgkin lymphoma.

This TCR derives from a human donor with classical Hodgkin lymphoma. The sequencing here drew on peripheral blood mononuclear cells (PBMCs), taken before the fourth cycle of nivolumab. The chain uses TRBV7-9 and TRBJ2-7; D uncertain. This CDR3 is CASSSTPDGPYEQYF. The CDR3 DNA reads TGTGCCAGCAGCTCTACCCCGGACGGACCCTACGAGCAGTACTTC.